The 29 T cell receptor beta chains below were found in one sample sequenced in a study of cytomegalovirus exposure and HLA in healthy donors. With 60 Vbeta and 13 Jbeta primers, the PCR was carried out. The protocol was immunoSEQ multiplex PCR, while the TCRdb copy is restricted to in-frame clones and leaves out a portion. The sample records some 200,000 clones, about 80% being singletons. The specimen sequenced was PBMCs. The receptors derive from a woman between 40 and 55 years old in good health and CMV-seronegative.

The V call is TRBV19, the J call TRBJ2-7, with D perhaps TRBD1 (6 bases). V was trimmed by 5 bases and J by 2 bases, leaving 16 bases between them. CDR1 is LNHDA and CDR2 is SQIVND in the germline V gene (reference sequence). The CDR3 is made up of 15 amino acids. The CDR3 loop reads CASSPGFRGPYEQYF. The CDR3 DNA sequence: TGTGCCAGTAGTCCAGGGTTCAGGGGACCCTACGAGCAGTACTTC.

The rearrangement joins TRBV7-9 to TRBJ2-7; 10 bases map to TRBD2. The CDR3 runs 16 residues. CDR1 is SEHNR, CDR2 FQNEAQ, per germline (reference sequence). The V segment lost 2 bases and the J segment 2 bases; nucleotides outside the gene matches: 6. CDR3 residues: CASSLTPSGGPYEQYF. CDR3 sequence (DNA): TGTGCCAGCAGCTTAACGCCTAGCGGGGGTCCCTACGAGCAGTACTTC.

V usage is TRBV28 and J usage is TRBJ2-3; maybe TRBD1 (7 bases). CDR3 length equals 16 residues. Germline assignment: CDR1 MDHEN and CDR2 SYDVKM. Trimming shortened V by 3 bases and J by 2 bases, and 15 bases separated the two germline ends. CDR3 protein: CASSFGQGGPTDTQYF. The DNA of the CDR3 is TGTGCCAGCAGTTTTGGGCAGGGGGGACCCACAGATACGCAGTATTTT.

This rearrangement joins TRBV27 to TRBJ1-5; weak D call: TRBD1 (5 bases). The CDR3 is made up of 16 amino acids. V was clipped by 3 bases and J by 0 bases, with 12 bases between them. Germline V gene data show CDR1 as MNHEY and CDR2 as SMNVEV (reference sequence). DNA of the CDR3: TGTGCCAGCAGTTTTGCAGGGTCATATAGCAATCAGCCCCAGCATTTT. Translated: CASSFAGSYSNQPQHF.

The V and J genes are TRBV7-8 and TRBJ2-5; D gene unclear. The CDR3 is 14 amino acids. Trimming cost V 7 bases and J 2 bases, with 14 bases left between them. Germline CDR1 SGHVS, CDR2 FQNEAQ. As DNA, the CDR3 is TGTGCCAGCATCAGCGACCTCTTACAAGAGACCCAGTACTTC. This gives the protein CASISDLLQETQYF.

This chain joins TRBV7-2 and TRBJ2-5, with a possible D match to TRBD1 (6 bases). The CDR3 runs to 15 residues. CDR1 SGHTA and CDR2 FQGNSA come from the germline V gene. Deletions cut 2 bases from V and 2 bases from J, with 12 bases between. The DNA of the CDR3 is TGTGCCAGCAGCTTACCAGGGGTAGGGCAAGAGACCCAGTACTTC. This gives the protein CASSLPGVGQETQYF. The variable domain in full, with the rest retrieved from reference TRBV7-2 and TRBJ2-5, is GAGVSQSPSNKVTEKGKDVELRCDPISGHTALYWYRQSLGQGLEFLIYFQGNSAPDKSGLPSDRFSAERTGGSVSTLTIQRTQQEDSAVYLCASSLPGVGQETQYFGPGTRLLVL.

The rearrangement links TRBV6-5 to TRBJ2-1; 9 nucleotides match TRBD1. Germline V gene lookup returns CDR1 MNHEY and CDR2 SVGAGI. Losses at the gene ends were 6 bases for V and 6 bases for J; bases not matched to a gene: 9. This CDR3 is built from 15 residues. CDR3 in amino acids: CASSPGTGNSNEQFF. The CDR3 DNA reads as TGTGCCAGCAGCCCCGGGACAGGGAATTCCAATGAGCAGTTCTTC.

The CDR3 DNA is TGTGCCAGCAGGACAGGGGGAGATGGCTACACCTTC. It translates to CASRTGGDGYTF. The genes are TRBV6-5 and TRBJ1-2, with TRBD1 matching over 9 bases. The V gene end was trimmed by 6 bases and the J gene end by 6 bases; junction bases not matched to a gene: 2. CDR1 MNHEY and CDR2 SVGAGI come from the germline V gene. There are 12 residues in the CDR3.

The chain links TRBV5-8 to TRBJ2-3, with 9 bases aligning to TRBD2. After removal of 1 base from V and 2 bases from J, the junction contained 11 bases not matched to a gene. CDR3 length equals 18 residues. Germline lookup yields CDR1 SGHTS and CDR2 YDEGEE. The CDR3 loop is CASSLTSVAGAVTDTQYF. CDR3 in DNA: TGTGCCAGCAGCTTGACTTCCGTAGCGGGGGCGGTCACAGATACGCAGTATTTT.

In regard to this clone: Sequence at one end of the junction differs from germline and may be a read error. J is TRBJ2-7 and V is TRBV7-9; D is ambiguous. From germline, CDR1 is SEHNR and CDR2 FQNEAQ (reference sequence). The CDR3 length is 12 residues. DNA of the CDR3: TGTTCCAGCAGCTTAGAGAGCTACGAGCAGTACTTC. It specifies CSSSLESYEQYF. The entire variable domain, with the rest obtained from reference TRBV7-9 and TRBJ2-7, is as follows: DTGVSQNPRHKITKRGQNVTFRCDPISEHNRLYWYRQTLGQGPEFLTYFQNEAQLEKSRLLSDRFSAERPKGSFSTLEIQRTEQGDSAMYLCSSSLESYEQYFGPGTRLTVT.

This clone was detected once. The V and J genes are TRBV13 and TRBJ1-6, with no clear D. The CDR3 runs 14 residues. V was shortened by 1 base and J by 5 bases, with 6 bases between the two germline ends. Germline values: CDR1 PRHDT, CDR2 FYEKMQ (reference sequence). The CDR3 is CASSLVQNNSPLHF. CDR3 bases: TGTGCCAGCAGCTTAGTACAGAATAATTCACCCCTCCACTTT.

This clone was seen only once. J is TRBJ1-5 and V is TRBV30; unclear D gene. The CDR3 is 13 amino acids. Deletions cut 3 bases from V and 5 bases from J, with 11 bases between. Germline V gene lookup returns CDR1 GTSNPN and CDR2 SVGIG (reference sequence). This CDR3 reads CAWSRGRDQPQHF. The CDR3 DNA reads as TGTGCCTGGAGCCGGGGAAGGGATCAGCCCCAGCATTTT.

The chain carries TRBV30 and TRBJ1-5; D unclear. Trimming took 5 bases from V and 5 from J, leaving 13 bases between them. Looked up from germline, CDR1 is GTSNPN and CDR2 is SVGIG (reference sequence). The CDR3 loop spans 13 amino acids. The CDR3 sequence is CAWGFSVDQPQHF. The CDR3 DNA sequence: TGTGCCTGGGGTTTTTCGGTCGATCAGCCCCAGCATTTT.

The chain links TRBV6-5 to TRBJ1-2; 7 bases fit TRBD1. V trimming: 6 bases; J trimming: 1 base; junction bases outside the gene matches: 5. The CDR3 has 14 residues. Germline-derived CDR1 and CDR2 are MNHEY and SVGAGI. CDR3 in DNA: TGTGCCAGCAGAAACAGGGGTAGTAACTATGGCTACACCTTC. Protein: CASRNRGSNYGYTF.

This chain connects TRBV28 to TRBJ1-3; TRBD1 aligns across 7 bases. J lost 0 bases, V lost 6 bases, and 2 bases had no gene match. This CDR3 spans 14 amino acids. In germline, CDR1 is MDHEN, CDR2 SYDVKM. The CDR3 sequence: CASSRDSSGNTIYF. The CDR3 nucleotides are TGTGCCAGCAGCCGGGACAGCTCTGGAAACACCATATATTTT.

This chain's CDR3 is CASSLISGGTNEQFF. The CDR3 DNA sequence: TGTGCCAGCAGTCTAATTAGCGGGGGCACGAATGAGCAGTTCTTC. The chain combines TRBV6-6 with TRBJ2-1, with 9 bases that match TRBD2. The CDR3 sequence is 15 residues long. CDR1 and CDR2 from the germline V gene are MNHNY and SVGAGI (reference sequence). V lost 5 bases to trimming and J lost 7 bases; unmatched junction nucleotides: 9.

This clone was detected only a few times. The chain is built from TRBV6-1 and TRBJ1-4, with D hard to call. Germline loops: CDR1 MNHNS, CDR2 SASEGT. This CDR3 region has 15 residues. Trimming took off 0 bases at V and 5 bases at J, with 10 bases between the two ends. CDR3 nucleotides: TGTGCCAGCAGTGAAGCGACCGGGTTCAATGAAAAACTGTTTTTT. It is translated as CASSEATGFNEKLFF.

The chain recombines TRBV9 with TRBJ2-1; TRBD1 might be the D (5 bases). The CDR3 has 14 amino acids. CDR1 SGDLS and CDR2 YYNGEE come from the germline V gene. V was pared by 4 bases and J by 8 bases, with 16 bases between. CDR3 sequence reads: CASSPKGAWDEQFF. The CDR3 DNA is TGTGCCAGCAGCCCCAAAGGGGCCTGGGATGAGCAGTTCTTC.

CDR3 sequence (DNA): TGTGCCAGCAGCGTAGAGGGGACAAATTCCTACGAGCAGTACTTC. Its translation is CASSVEGTNSYEQYF. The chain has TRBV9 and TRBJ2-7; D is possibly TRBD1 (6 bases). Germline V lookup: CDR1 SGDLS, CDR2 YYNGEE. V shed 0 bases and J shed 1 base, with 11 bases lying between them. The CDR3 has 15 amino acids. The full variable domain, its missing parts supplied by reference TRBV9 and TRBJ2-7, is DSGVTQTPKHLITATGQRVTLRCSPRSGDLSVYWYQQSLDQGLQFLIQYYNGEERAKGNILERFSAQQFPDLHSELNLSSLELGDSALYFCASSVEGTNSYEQYFGPGTRLTVT.

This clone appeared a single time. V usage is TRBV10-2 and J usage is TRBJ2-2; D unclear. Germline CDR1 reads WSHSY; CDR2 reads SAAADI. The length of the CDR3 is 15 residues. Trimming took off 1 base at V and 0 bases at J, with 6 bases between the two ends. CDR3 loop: CASSEWHPNTGELFF. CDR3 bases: TGCGCCAGCAGTGAGTGGCATCCGAACACCGGGGAGCTGTTTTTT.

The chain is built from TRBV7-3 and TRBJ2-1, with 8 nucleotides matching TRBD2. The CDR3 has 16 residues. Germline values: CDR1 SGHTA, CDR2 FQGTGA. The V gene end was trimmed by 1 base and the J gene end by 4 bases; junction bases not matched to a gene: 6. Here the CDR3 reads CASSLMVLAGYNEQFF. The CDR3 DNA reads TGTGCCAGCAGCTTAATGGTCCTAGCGGGTTACAATGAGCAGTTCTTC.

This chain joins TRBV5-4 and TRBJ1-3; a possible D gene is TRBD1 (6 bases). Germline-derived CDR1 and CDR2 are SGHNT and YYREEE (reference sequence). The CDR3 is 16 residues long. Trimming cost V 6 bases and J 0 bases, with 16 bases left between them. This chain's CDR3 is CASTLGGALSGNTIYF. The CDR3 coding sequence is TGTGCCAGCACCCTTGGGGGGGCCCTCTCTGGAAACACCATATATTTT.

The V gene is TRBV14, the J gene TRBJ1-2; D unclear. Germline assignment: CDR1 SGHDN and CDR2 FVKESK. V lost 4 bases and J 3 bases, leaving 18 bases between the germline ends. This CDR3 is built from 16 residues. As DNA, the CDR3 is TGTGCCAGCAGCCGAATTGGAGGCAAGAGTTACTATGGCTACACCTTC. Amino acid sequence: CASSRIGGKSYYGYTF.

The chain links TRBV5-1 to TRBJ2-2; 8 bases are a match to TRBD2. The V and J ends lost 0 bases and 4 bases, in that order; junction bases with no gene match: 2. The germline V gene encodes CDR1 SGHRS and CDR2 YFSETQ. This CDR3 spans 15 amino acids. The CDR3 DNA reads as TGCGCCAGCAGCTTGGGGCTAGCGGGCACCGGGGAGCTGTTTTTT. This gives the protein CASSLGLAGTGELFF.

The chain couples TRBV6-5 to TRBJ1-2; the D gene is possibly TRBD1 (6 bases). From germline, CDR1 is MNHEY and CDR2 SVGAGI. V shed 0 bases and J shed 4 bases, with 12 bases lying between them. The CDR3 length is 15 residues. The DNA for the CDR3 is TGTGCCAGCAGTTACTCCGGGGGGCGTATCTATGGCTACACCTTC. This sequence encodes CASSYSGGRIYGYTF.

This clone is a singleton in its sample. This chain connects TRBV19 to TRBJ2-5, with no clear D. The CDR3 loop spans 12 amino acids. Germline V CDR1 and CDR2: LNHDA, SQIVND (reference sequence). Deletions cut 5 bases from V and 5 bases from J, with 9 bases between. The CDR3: CASSFSLETQYF. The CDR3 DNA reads TGTGCCAGTAGTTTTTCATTGGAGACCCAGTACTTC.

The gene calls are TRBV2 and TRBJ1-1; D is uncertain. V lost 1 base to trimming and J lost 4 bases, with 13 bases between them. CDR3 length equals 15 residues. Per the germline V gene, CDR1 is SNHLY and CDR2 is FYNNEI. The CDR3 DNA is TGTGCCAGCAGTGAAGTCCCCCTCGGGAGCACTGAAGCTTTCTTT. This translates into CASSEVPLGSTEAFF.

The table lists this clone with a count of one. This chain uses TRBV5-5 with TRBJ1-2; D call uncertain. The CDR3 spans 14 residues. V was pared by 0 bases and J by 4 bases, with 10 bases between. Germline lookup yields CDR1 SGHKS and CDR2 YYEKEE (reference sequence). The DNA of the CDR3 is TGTGCCAGCAGCTTGGGGGCTGCCGGCTATGGCTACACCTTC. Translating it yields CASSLGAAGYGYTF.

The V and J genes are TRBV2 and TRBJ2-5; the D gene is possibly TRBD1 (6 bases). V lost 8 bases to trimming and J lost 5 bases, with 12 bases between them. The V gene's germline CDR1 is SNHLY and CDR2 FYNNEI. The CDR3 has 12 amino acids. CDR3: CASGERGETQYF. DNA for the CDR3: TGTGCCAGCGGAGAAAGGGGGGAGACCCAGTACTTC.